This TCR beta chain was sequenced during a study of cytomegalovirus exposure and HLA in healthy donors. In the study overall: The approximately 710 first-cohort repertoires and the 120 or so validation repertoires shared the same platform, a later analysis reported.

Study results and limitations: According to reports, the classifier identified cytomegalovirus status with high specificity and sensitivity. Associated with cytomegalovirus, according to the listing, were around 160 TCR beta chains.

CDR1 is SGHRS, CDR2 YFSETQ, per germline. The CDR3 loop spans 15 amino acids. Of note for this clone: The target antigen is unknown.

Measured with immunoSEQ multiplex PCR; TCRdb has only the in-frame clones, and not every one. In the table there are approximately 110,000 clones, 85% to 95% of which are singletons. The V gene is TRBV5-1, the J gene TRBJ2-5; 7 bases agree with TRBD1. The better agreement between TRBJ2-7 and the DNA end casts doubt on the J call. The receptor comes from a woman in her late teens or twenties in good health and CMV-seronegative. The specimen sequenced was PBMCs. The CDR3, as DNA: TGCGCCAGCCGCATAGATGAGGGGGCGCGTGTCGAGCAGTACTTC. It codes for CASRIDEGARVEQYF.